One sample yielded the 32 T cell receptor beta chains listed below, sequenced in a study of shared clonotypes between healthy human individuals. Here immunoSEQ multiplex PCR was the method, and the copy in TCRdb shows in-frame clones only, minus some. Altogether hundreds of thousands of clones are present, over 65% being singletons, with the ten largest covering about 1.8%. The sequenced sample consisted of memory CD4+ T cells sorted from blood. The subset denotes: CD45RA-negative fraction. These receptors originate from a woman in her thirties in good health.

The J gene is TRBJ1-2, the V gene TRBV6-5, with 10 bases aligning to TRBD1. Germline CDR1 and CDR2: MNHEY and SVGAGI. The V gene end was trimmed by 6 bases and the J gene end by 8 bases; junction bases not matched to a gene: 12. This CDR3 has 15 amino acids. For the CDR3, the DNA is TGTGCCAGCAGGACCCCCGACAGGGGGCTTGGGGGCTACACCTTC. Amino acids: CASRTPDRGLGGYTF.

Only a few counts were recorded for this clone. The chain couples TRBV7-3 to TRBJ2-2, with a weak D call TRBD2 (6 bases). The CDR3 has 16 residues. CDR1 is SGHTA, CDR2 FQGTGA, per germline. The V gene lost 2 bases and the J gene lost 0 bases, with 10 bases spanning the gap. CDR3 region: CASSLYGGTNTGELFF. DNA of the CDR3: TGTGCCAGCAGCTTATATGGCGGGACGAACACCGGGGAGCTGTTTTTT. Full variable domain (rest looked up from reference TRBV7-3 and TRBJ2-2): GAGVSQTPSNKVTEKGKYVELRCDPISGHTALYWYRQSLGQGPEFLIYFQGTGAADDSGLPNDRFFAVRPEGSVSTLKIQRTERGDSAVYLCASSLYGGTNTGELFFGEGSRLTVL.

This chain uses TRBV7-9 with TRBJ2-7; 9 nucleotides match TRBD1. This CDR3 comprises 16 residues. Trimming took 5 bases from V and 2 from J; bases not matched to a gene: 10. CDR1 is SEHNR and CDR2 is FQNEAQ in the germline V gene (reference sequence). The CDR3 loop is CASSPPVGTGPYEQYF. CDR3 coding DNA: TGTGCCAGCAGCCCACCCGTAGGGACAGGGCCCTACGAGCAGTACTTC.

The rearrangement uses TRBV6-6 and TRBJ1-1; D uncertain. V was cut by 6 bases and J by 1 base, with 9 bases left in between. The CDR3 is 13 amino acids. Germline V gene sequence: CDR1 MNHNY, CDR2 SVGAGI (reference sequence). CDR3 sequence reads: CASRPSRNTEAFF. CDR3 nucleotides: TGTGCCAGCAGACCGAGTAGGAACACTGAAGCTTTCTTT.

The rearrangement joins TRBV30 to TRBJ2-3; D is unclear. V dropped 2 bases and J dropped 1 base, with 7 bases sitting between them. The CDR3 is 13 amino acids. Looked up from germline, CDR1 is GTSNPN and CDR2 is SVGIG (reference sequence). The CDR3 here is CAWSYRGTDTQYF. Here the CDR3 DNA reads TGTGCCTGGAGTTATAGAGGCACAGATACGCAGTATTTT.

The J gene is TRBJ2-2, the V gene TRBV5-1; a possible D gene is TRBD2 (5 bases). Trimming took 2 bases from V and 1 from J, leaving 9 bases between them. The CDR3 contains 15 residues. Germline V lookup: CDR1 SGHRS, CDR2 YFSETQ. The CDR3 DNA follows: TGCGCCAGCAGCTTAAATCGGGAGAACACCGGGGAGCTGTTTTTT. This codes for CASSLNRENTGELFF.

CDR3 coding DNA: TGTGCCAGCAGCCAAGAAGGGTTTCTAGCGGTCCACAATGAGCAGTTCTTC. This codes for CASSQEGFLAVHNEQFF. V is TRBV14 and J is TRBJ2-1; 7 nucleotides line up with TRBD2. Trimming removed 0 bases from V and 5 bases from J; junction bases left unmatched: 10. The germline V gene has CDR1 SGHDN and CDR2 FVKESK. The CDR3 covers 17 residues.

This chain connects TRBV27 to TRBJ2-1; 9 bases line up with TRBD2. The CDR3 runs to 14 residues. Trimming removed 7 bases from V and 5 bases from J; junction bases left unmatched: 6. Germline-derived CDR1 and CDR2 are MNHEY and SMNVEV (reference sequence). This CDR3 reads CASKREVGNNEQFF. For the CDR3, the DNA is TGTGCCAGCAAGCGGGAGGTTGGCAACAATGAGCAGTTCTTC.

This clone was seen many times. The chain combines TRBV10-3 with TRBJ2-2; no clear D. The CDR3 contains 19 residues. Between the trimmed V and J ends, which lost 2 bases and 1 base, there was a span of 20 bases. CDR1 is ENHRY, CDR2 SYGVKD, per germline. For the CDR3, the DNA is TGTGCCATCAGTGAGCAAGTCCCTGGTGTCTTCAAGAACACCGGGGAGCTGTTTTTT. Translating it yields CAISEQVPGVFKNTGELFF.

The count of this clone is one. This chain links TRBV28 with TRBJ2-7; D is unclear. From germline, CDR1 is MDHEN and CDR2 SYDVKM. The CDR3 length is 15 residues. V was clipped by 4 bases and J by 0 bases, with 13 bases between them. CDR3 region: CASSSRGRSSYEQYF. The CDR3 DNA reads TGTGCCAGCAGTTCCCGCGGAAGGAGCTCCTACGAGCAGTACTTC.

The chain uses TRBV7-2 and TRBJ2-1; 8 nucleotides line up with TRBD2. CDR1 is SGHTA, CDR2 FQGNSA, per germline. V trimming: 5 bases; J trimming: 6 bases; junction bases outside the gene matches: 6. This CDR3 is built from 14 residues. The CDR3 DNA reads TGTGCCAGCAGCCTATGGACTAGCTCCAATGAGCAGTTCTTC. It specifies CASSLWTSSNEQFF.

V gene TRBV27 combines with J gene TRBJ1-2; 8 nucleotides line up with TRBD1. This CDR3 has 16 amino acids. Per the germline V gene, CDR1 is MNHEY and CDR2 is SMNVEV (reference sequence). After removal of 6 bases from V and 4 bases from J, the junction contained 13 bases not matched to a gene. The CDR3 DNA sequence: TGTGCCAGCAGCTCGCAACCCGGGACAGGAATCTATGGCTACACCTTC. It translates to CASSSQPGTGIYGYTF.

The chain is built from TRBV11-2 and TRBJ2-4, with 9 bases aligning to TRBD2. Trimming removed 0 bases from V and 9 bases from J; junction bases left unmatched: 9. The CDR3 consists of 16 residues. The V gene's germline CDR1 is SGHAT and CDR2 FQNNGV. For the CDR3, the DNA is TGTGCCAGCAGCTTAGAAGGGAGCGGGAGGATCCGCATTCAGTACTTC. The encoded protein is CASSLEGSGRIRIQYF.

This clone came up a few times. The chain uses TRBV5-1 and TRBJ2-1, with 9 positions matching TRBD2. The germline V gene has CDR1 SGHRS and CDR2 YFSETQ. V lost 4 bases and J lost 4; bases outside the gene matches: 6. The CDR3 runs to 15 residues. This CDR3 reads CASSISSGTYNEQFF. The CDR3 bases are TGCGCCAGCAGCATATCTAGCGGGACTTACAATGAGCAGTTCTTC.

V gene TRBV11-2 combines with J gene TRBJ2-5, with 7 positions matching TRBD1. The J call may be incorrect, as the DNA end agrees better with TRBJ2-7. Germline values: CDR1 SGHAT, CDR2 FQNNGV. The CDR3 consists of 14 residues. The CDR3 here is CASSPVLGGNEQYF. The CDR3 nucleotides are TGTGCCAGCAGCCCCGTTCTAGGGGGCAACGAGCAGTACTTC.

The rearrangement joins TRBV4-2 to TRBJ2-5; perhaps TRBD1 as D (5 bases). Germline loops: CDR1 LGHNA, CDR2 YNFKEQ. The ends were cut back, 1 base at V and 2 bases at J, with 11 bases in the middle. The CDR3 is 15 amino acids. This CDR3 is CASSQGLGPQETQYF. The DNA of the CDR3 is TGTGCCAGCAGCCAAGGCCTGGGGCCTCAAGAGACCCAGTACTTC.

The V and J genes are TRBV28 and TRBJ1-3; no clear D gene. The V gene's germline CDR1 is MDHEN and CDR2 SYDVKM. This CDR3 has 16 amino acids. Trimming left V 7 bases short and J 0 bases short, with 16 bases between. CDR3 nucleotide sequence: TGTGCCAGCACGCGGGCATTCTCCTCCTCTGGAAACACCATATATTTT. Translating it yields CASTRAFSSSGNTIYF.

J is TRBJ1-3 and V is TRBV28, with TRBD1 as a possible D gene (5 bases). Germline V gives CDR1 MDHEN, CDR2 SYDVKM. CDR3 length: 17 amino acids. Trimming took off 2 bases at V and 9 bases at J, with 23 bases between the two ends. The CDR3 is CASSLRSRVPVEGTIYF. The CDR3 DNA reads as TGTGCCAGCAGTTTACGGTCCAGGGTACCCGTCGAGGGCACCATATATTTT.

This clone was recorded once. The CDR3 loop is CASSTWDSSSYEQYF. The CDR3, as DNA: TGTGCCAGCAGTACCTGGGACTCGAGCTCCTACGAGCAGTACTTC. The V and J genes are TRBV27 and TRBJ2-7, with a weak D call TRBD2 (6 bases). Germline V gives CDR1 MNHEY, CDR2 SMNVEV (reference sequence). The CDR3 loop spans 15 amino acids. V was trimmed by 5 bases and J by 0 bases, leaving 14 bases between them.

This clone was counted a few times. The chain couples TRBV2 to TRBJ1-5; D remains unclear. The CDR3 consists of 14 residues. V was pared by 7 bases and J by 3 bases, with 13 bases between. Germline values: CDR1 SNHLY, CDR2 FYNNEI. The CDR3, as DNA: TGTGCCAGCAAAGTACAAGACCCCAATCAGCCCCAGCATTTT. Translating it yields CASKVQDPNQPQHF.

The J gene is TRBJ1-4, the V gene TRBV6-5; 7 bases line up with TRBD1. Germline-derived CDR1 and CDR2 are MNHEY and SVGAGI. The CDR3 totals 15 residues. With V trimmed by 0 bases and J by 8 bases, 6 bases remained unmatched. CDR3 residues: CASSYSETGWEKLFF. The CDR3 DNA reads TGTGCCAGCAGTTACTCCGAGACAGGGTGGGAAAAACTGTTTTTT.

This chain links TRBV10-3 with TRBJ2-1, with 12 positions matching TRBD2. Germline CDR1 and CDR2: ENHRY and SYGVKD. CDR3 length equals 13 residues. V shed 8 bases and J 7 bases; nucleotides not matched to a gene: 3. CDR3 amino acids: CAIGLAGSNEQFF. In nucleotides, the CDR3 is TGTGCCATCGGACTAGCGGGATCGAATGAGCAGTTCTTC.

V and J are TRBV2 and TRBJ1-2; 8 nucleotides align to TRBD1. The germline V gene encodes CDR1 SNHLY and CDR2 FYNNEI. CDR3 size: 13 residues. The ends lost 7 bases at V and 4 bases at J; junction bases unmatched: 5. CDR3 DNA: TGTGCCAGCACCAGACAGGGGTTCTATGGCTACACCTTC. Translating it yields CASTRQGFYGYTF.

The chain recombines TRBV5-5 with TRBJ2-7, with unresolved D. Trimming removed 0 bases at V and 4 bases at J, with 14 bases between. CDR1 and CDR2 (germline): SGHKS, YYEKEE (reference sequence). The CDR3 is made up of 15 amino acids. The CDR3 is CASSLALQRIYEQYF. In DNA, the CDR3 is TGTGCCAGCAGCTTGGCCTTACAGCGTATTTACGAGCAGTACTTC.

This clone was recorded many times. The gene calls are TRBV19 and TRBJ2-7; 9 nucleotides match TRBD1. Germline CDR1 and CDR2: LNHDA and SQIVND (reference sequence). The CDR3 sequence is 15 residues long. V gave up 1 base and J gave up 3 bases; unmatched junction bases: 4. CDR3 region: CASSIGGQGFYEQYF. Here the CDR3 DNA reads TGTGCCAGTAGTATAGGGGGACAGGGCTTCTACGAGCAGTACTTC. Drawing the rest from reference TRBV19 and TRBJ2-7, the complete variable domain is DGGITQSPKYLFRKEGQNVTLSCEQNLNHDAMYWYRQDPGQGLRLIYYSQIVNDFQKGDIAEGYSVSREKKESFPLTVTSAQKNPTAFYLCASSIGGQGFYEQYFGPGTRLTVT.

The gene calls are TRBV25-1 and TRBJ2-1, with 10 bases that match TRBD2. The germline V gene has CDR1 MGHDK and CDR2 SYGVNS. V gave up 3 bases and J gave up 3 bases; unmatched junction bases: 5. The CDR3 is 16 amino acids. In DNA, the CDR3 is TGTGCCAGCAGTGACGCATTAGCGGGGGGCTACAATGAGCAGTTCTTC. This codes for CASSDALAGGYNEQFF. Supplemented by reference TRBV25-1 and TRBJ2-1, the full variable domain reads EADIYQTPRYLVIGTGKKITLECSQTMGHDKMYWYQQDPGMELHLIHYSYGVNSTEKGDLSSESTVSRIRTEHFPLTLESARPSHTSQYLCASSDALAGGYNEQFFGPGTRLTVL.

This clone has ten or more counts. The chain uses TRBV18 and TRBJ2-7; 7 bases fit TRBD1. With V trimmed by 2 bases and J by 5 bases, 0 bases remained unmatched. CDR1 KGHSH and CDR2 LQKENI come from the germline V gene. The CDR3 totals 12 residues. CDR3 nucleotide sequence: TGTGCCAGCTCACCAGACAGGGACGAGCAGTACTTC. It specifies CASSPDRDEQYF.

The chain links TRBV28 to TRBJ1-2, with 7 bases lining up with TRBD1. Germline loops: CDR1 MDHEN, CDR2 SYDVKM. This CDR3 comprises 13 residues. V gave up 6 bases and J gave up 6 bases; unmatched junction bases: 7. The CDR3 sequence is CASSGRGKNGYTF. The CDR3 nucleotides are TGTGCCAGCAGCGGCAGGGGGAAGAATGGCTACACCTTC.

The chain uses TRBV2 and TRBJ2-5; possible D gene TRBD1, 6 bases. The last part of the DNA fits TRBJ2-7 better; the J call may be wrong. Per germline, CDR1 SNHLY and CDR2 FYNNEI. The CDR3 contains 13 residues. CDR3 loop: CASTRQDSYEQYF. Written as DNA, the CDR3 is TGTGCCAGCACAAGACAGGACTCCTACGAGCAGTACTTC.

This clone was observed a few times. The V call is TRBV5-1, the J call TRBJ2-2; 9 bases agree with TRBD1. The ends lost 4 bases at V and 6 bases at J; junction bases unmatched: 7. CDR3 length: 15 amino acids. Germline assignment: CDR1 SGHRS and CDR2 YFSETQ. The CDR3, as DNA: TGCGCCAGCAGCGGGGGACAGGGAATGGCCGGGGAGCTGTTTTTT. This translates into CASSGGQGMAGELFF.

The chain couples TRBV19 to TRBJ2-2; no definite D call. Germline CDR1 LNHDA, CDR2 SQIVND (reference sequence). The CDR3 is 15 amino acids. V was shortened by 5 bases and J by 0 bases, with 10 bases between the two germline ends. CDR3 residues: CASSRAPSNTGELFF. CDR3 in DNA: TGTGCCAGTAGTCGGGCCCCTTCGAACACCGGGGAGCTGTTTTTT.

This clone was detected a few times. This chain uses TRBV2 with TRBJ2-7; 7 nucleotides agree with TRBD2. The germline gives CDR1 SNHLY, CDR2 FYNNEI. Losses at the gene ends were 4 bases for V and 4 bases for J; bases not matched to a gene: 7. This CDR3 is built from 14 residues. The CDR3 region has the DNA TGTGCCAGCAGTGGGAGCGGGAAGAGGTACGAGCAGTACTTC. This translates into CASSGSGKRYEQYF.